Listed below are T cell receptor beta chains from one sample, sequenced in a study of blood T cell repertoires in COVID-19. The method was immunoSEQ multiplex PCR; TCRdb's version includes in-frame clones alone and lacks a portion of them. The table lists some 66,000 clones, 91% of them singletons. Sequences were obtained from peripheral blood. These receptors came from a human donor in a cohort sampled during active COVID-19. CDR3s include the opening cysteine and the closing phenylalanine or tryptophan. A D gene is named only where the DNA matches it firmly. Only part of the rows carry a size: once, few, many, or a class if the clone is expanded.

V gene,D gene,clone size,J gene,CDR3 protein,CDR3 DNA
TRBV4-3,TRBD1,-,TRBJ2-3,CASSQAGGMVPDTQYF,TGCGCCAGCAGCCAAGCAGGGGGCATGGTACCAGATACGCAGTATTTT
TRBV19,-,-,TRBJ1-4,CASRELSTTNEKLFF,TGTGCCAGCCGGGAATTGAGTACAACTAATGAAAAACTGTTTTTT
TRBV25-1,TRBD1,once,TRBJ2-2,CASSAPGQGTGELFF,TGTGCCAGCAGTGCTCCGGGACAGGGGACCGGGGAGCTGTTTTTT
TRBV5-4,TRBD2,-,TRBJ2-5,CASSLRGDLGWETQYF,TGTGCCAGCAGCTTGCGGGGGGACCTGGGGTGGGAGACCCAGTACTTC
TRBV28,TRBD1,-,TRBJ2-7,CATGTGVYEQYF,TGTGCCACCGGGACAGGGGTCTACGAGCAGTACTTC
TRBV7-2,TRBD1,-,TRBJ1-6,CASSLQMTGGTSPLHF,TGTGCCAGCAGCTTACAAATGACAGGGGGCACTTCACCCCTCCACTTT
TRBV2,TRBD1,few,TRBJ1-3,CASSPPGTGDSGNTIYF,TGTGCCAGCAGTCCCCCCGGGACAGGCGACTCTGGAAACACCATATATTTT
TRBV9,TRBD2,-,TRBJ2-1,CASSVDSGKDNEQFF,TGTGCCAGCAGCGTAGATAGCGGGAAAGACAATGAGCAGTTCTTC
TRBV7-2,-,-,TRBJ1-2,CASSYTDTNYGYTF,TGTGCCAGCAGCTATACAGACACTAACTATGGCTACACCTTC
TRBV7-9,-,-,TRBJ2-1,CASSLGAGHTSSYNEQFF,TGTGCCAGCAGCTTAGGGGCAGGGCACACGAGCTCCTACAATGAGCAGTTCTTC
TRBV5-8,-,once,TRBJ1-2,CASVVVAGNYGYTF,TGTGCCAGCGTGGTAGTGGCAGGGAACTATGGCTACACCTTC
TRBV29-1,TRBD1,once,TRBJ1-1,CSVADNRGTPAFF,TGCAGCGTTGCCGATAACAGGGGGACGCCAGCTTTCTTT
TRBV25-1,-,-,TRBJ1-1,CASSEYKFTGPNTEAFF,TGTGCCAGCAGTGAATATAAGTTTACAGGACCTAACACTGAAGCTTTCTTT
TRBV5-6,-,-,TRBJ1-2,CASSDAYRVPYGYTF,TGTGCCAGCAGCGACGCATACAGGGTCCCGTATGGCTACACCTTC
TRBV19,TRBD1,-,TRBJ1-5,CASSISTGGNQPQHF,TGTGCCAGTAGTATATCGACAGGGGGCAATCAGCCCCAGCATTTT
TRBV13,-,-,TRBJ1-1,CASRHRAMNTEAFF,TGTGCCAGTCGTCACAGGGCTATGAACACTGAAGCTTTCTTT
TRBV5-4,TRBD2,-,TRBJ2-5,CASSTGTSGGVGETQYF,TGTGCCAGCAGCACAGGGACTAGCGGGGGGGTTGGAGAGACCCAGTACTTC